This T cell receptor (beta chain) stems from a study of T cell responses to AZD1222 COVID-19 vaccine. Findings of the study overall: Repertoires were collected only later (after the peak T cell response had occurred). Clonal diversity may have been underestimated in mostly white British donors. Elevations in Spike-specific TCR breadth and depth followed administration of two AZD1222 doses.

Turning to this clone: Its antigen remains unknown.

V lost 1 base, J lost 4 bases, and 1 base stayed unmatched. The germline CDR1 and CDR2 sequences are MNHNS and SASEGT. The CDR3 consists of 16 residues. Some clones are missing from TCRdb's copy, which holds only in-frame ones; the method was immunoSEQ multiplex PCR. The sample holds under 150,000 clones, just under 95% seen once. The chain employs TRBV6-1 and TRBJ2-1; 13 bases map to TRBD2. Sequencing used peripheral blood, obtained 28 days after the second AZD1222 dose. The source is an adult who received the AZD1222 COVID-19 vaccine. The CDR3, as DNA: TGTGCCAGCAGTGAAGAACTAGCGGGGGGGTACAATGAGCAGTTCTTC. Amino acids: CASSEELAGGYNEQFF.